This T cell receptor beta chain was observed in a study of Ad26.COV2.S vaccination and SARS-CoV-2 variants. The treatment was: roughly 19 received Ad26.COV2.S at low or high dose, single or two shots; roughly five received placebo; per-sample allocation not given. The samples date from day 63 after the first vaccine or placebo injection. Generated by immunoSEQ multiplex PCR, the TCRdb table keeps only in-frame clones and is missing some. The sample carries fewer than 500,000 clones, about 92% recorded once. Trimming removed 0 bases from V and 7 bases from J, with 15 bases in between. From germline, CDR1 is SQVTM and CDR2 ANQGSEA. The CDR3 is 14 amino acids.

V usage is TRBV29-1 and J usage is TRBJ1-1; tentative D call: TRBD1 (5 bases). The starting material was peripheral blood, obtained in a trial of Ad26.COV2.S vaccine versus placebo. The TCR originated in a person between 18 and 65 years old who received the Ad26.COV2.S COVID-19 vaccine or a placebo. The CDR3 sequence is CSVEDRQGLFEAFF. CDR3 DNA: TGCAGCGTTGAAGATCGGCAGGGCCTTTTTGAAGCTTTCTTT.